The subject of this entry is one T cell receptor beta chain. Its antigen is currently unknown. Using immunoSEQ multiplex PCR, the repertoire was profiled, and TCRdb retains in-frame clones only, with some absent. The top ten clones hold roughly 0.37% of a sample with about 75,000 clones, roughly 90% of them seen once. This entry comes from a study of OX40 agonist ivuxolimab in advanced cancers. Study overall: Each dose-escalation patient presented with hepatocellular carcinoma, melanoma, renal cell or head and neck cancer.

If patients had autoimmune disease history or systemic immunosuppression, they were excluded. Blood got drawn at baseline, again on cycle 4 day 1, and then on cycle 7 day 1. CDR1 SEHNR and CDR2 FQNEAQ come from the germline V gene (reference sequence). The V gene lost 7 bases and the J gene lost 6 bases, with 13 bases spanning the gap. The CDR3 contains 12 residues. General study results and limits: There was clonal expansion of CD4+ and CD8+ blood T cells by week 6 at 0.1 to 3.0 mg/kg.

The V gene is TRBV7-9, the J gene TRBJ2-7; D gene uncertain. The TCR originated in an adult with an advanced solid tumor such as melanoma, head and neck, liver or kidney cancer. The material sequenced was CD4+ or CD8+ T cells sorted from blood, taken in a trial of the OX40 agonist ivuxolimab. CDR3 residues: CASTSGPPEQYF. The CDR3 region has the DNA TGTGCCAGCACCTCAGGCCCCCCCGAGCAGTACTTC.